Included here is one T cell receptor beta chain sequence, with context. This CDR3 has 15 amino acids. With 5 bases clipped from V and 3 bases from J, the junction kept 10 bases outside the gene matches. Germline values: CDR1 SEHNR, CDR2 FQNEAQ (reference sequence). This entry is derived from a study of blood T cell repertoires in COVID-19. Per the authors' pipeline: Reference gene primer amplification gave nucleated cell count estimates. Clones were read by immunoSEQ multiplex PCR, and TCRdb kept only the in-frame ones, dropping some. V and J calls and clone size come straight from that table; D and trimming were deduced from the DNA. Of about 150,000 clones listed, approximately 90% are singletons. The Seattle patients, enrolled during active infection, were followed longitudinally.

The sample taken for sequencing was peripheral blood. This clonotype was obtained from a man in his late teens or twenties with COVID-19, enrolled during active disease. The chain uses TRBV7-9 and TRBJ2-7, with TRBD1 identical over 7 bases. The CDR3 DNA reads TGTGCCAGCAGCCCCACAGGGGACACAAACTACGAGCAGTACTTC. Translating it yields CASSPTGDTNYEQYF. Drawing the rest from reference TRBV7-9 and TRBJ2-7, the complete variable domain is DTGVSQNPRHKITKRGQNVTFRCDPISEHNRLYWYRQTLGQGPEFLTYFQNEAQLEKSRLLSDRFSAERPKGSFSTLEIQRTEQGDSAMYLCASSPTGDTNYEQYFGPGTRLTVT.